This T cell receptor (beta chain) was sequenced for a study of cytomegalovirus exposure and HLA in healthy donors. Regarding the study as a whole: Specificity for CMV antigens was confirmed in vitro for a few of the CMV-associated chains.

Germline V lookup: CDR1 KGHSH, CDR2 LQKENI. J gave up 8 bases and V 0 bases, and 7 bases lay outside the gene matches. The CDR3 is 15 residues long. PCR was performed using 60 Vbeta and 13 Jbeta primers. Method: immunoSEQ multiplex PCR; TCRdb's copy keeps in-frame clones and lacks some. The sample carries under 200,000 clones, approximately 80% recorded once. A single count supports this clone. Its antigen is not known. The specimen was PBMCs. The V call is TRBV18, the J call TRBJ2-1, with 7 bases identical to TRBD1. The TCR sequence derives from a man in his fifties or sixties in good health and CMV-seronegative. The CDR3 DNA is TGTGCCAGCTCACCACCAGGGGGCGTCTTCCATGAGCAGTTCTTC. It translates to CASSPPGGVFHEQFF.